This entry concerns a single T cell receptor (beta chain). Assay: immunoSEQ multiplex PCR; the TCRdb copy retains only in-frame clones and omits some. The repertoire holds 85,000 to 100,000 clones, with approximately 93% as singletons. The V end was cut by 1 base, the J end by 0 bases, with 1 base between. The CDR3 has 14 residues. Per germline, CDR1 KGHSH and CDR2 LQKENI. The sample comes from a study of OX40 agonist ivuxolimab in advanced cancers. The receptor's source is an adult with an advanced solid tumor such as melanoma, head and neck, liver or kidney cancer. V and J are TRBV18 and TRBJ2-6; no definite D call. The material sequenced was CD4+ or CD8+ T cells sorted from blood, taken in a trial of the OX40 agonist ivuxolimab. The CDR3 spells CASSPRSGANVLTF. The DNA for the CDR3 is TGTGCCAGCTCACCACGCTCTGGGGCCAACGTCCTGACTTTC. Combining the CDR3 with reference TRBV18 and TRBJ2-6 gives the whole variable domain NAGVMQNPRHLVRRRGQEARLRCSPMKGHSHVYWYRQLPEEGLKFMVYLQKENIIDESGMPKERFSAEFPKEGPSILRIQQVVRGDSAAYFCASSPRSGANVLTFGAGSRLTVL.